A selection of T cell receptor beta chains follows, all from one sample in a study of regulatory T cells in long-lasting Graves disease. TCRdb ran MiXCR on the multiplex PCR reads and lists one entry per CDR3 protein. This table holds approximately 380,000 distinct CDR3 sequences, under 25% found once. The sequences come from peripheral blood mononuclear cells (PBMCs), collected when the disease was refractory, from a patient treated with antithyroid drugs. These receptors were obtained from a female donor with Graves disease. Each CDR3 is given with its conserved first and last residue. A D gene is named only where the DNA matches it firmly. The size field is filled for only some rows; it gives once, few, many or a size class.

j_call	cdr3_length	d_call	v_call	clone_size	cdr3_aa	cdr3_nt
TRBJ2-7	18	TRBD2	TRBV7-2	many	CASSLSGLAGGPADEQYF	TGTGCCAGCAGCTTGTCGGGCCTAGCGGGAGGGCCCGCCGACGAGCAGTACTTC
TRBJ1-3	15	TRBD1	TRBV12-3/TRBV12-4	.	CASSLWTGGTNTIYF	TGTGCCAGCAGTTTATGGACAGGGGGCACAAACACCATATATTTT
TRBJ1-1	14	.	TRBV6-1	.	CASTEPPGSTEAFF	TGTGCCAGCACTGAACCCCCAGGGAGCACTGAAGCTTTCTTT
TRBJ2-5	15	.	TRBV12-3/TRBV12-4	many	CASSFLTGRRETQYF	TGTGCCAGCAGTTTCTTGACAGGGAGGCGGGAGACCCAGTACTTC
TRBJ2-2	14	.	TRBV30	.	CAWIQGPIGGELFF	TGTGCCTGGATCCAGGGCCCTATCGGCGGGGAGCTGTTTTTT
TRBJ1-1	15	.	TRBV19	.	CASSTGGRMNTEAFF	TGTGCCAGTAGTACCGGGGGTCGGATGAACACTGAAGCTTTCTTT
TRBJ1-1	15	TRBD1	TRBV6-1	many	CASSERTGGPTEAFF	TGTGCCAGCAGTGAAAGGACAGGGGGACCCACTGAAGCTTTCTTT
TRBJ2-2	18	.	TRBV27	.	CASSLFLVAGKNTGELFF	TGTGCCAGCAGTTTATTTTTAGTAGCAGGAAAGAACACCGGGGAGCTGTTTTTT
TRBJ1-1	16	TRBD1	TRBV7-9	.	CASSSSGTAMNTEAFF	TGTGCCAGCAGCTCTTCCGGGACAGCTATGAACACTGAAGCTTTCTTT
TRBJ1-4	15	TRBD1	TRBV27	few	CASSPGTGGMEKLFF	TGTGCCAGCAGTCCGGGGACAGGGGGGATGGAAAAACTGTTTTTT
TRBJ2-7	15	TRBD2	TRBV7-2	.	CASSSSAGESYEQYF	TGTGCCAGCAGCTCCTCAGCGGGAGAGAGCTACGAGCAGTACTTC
TRBJ2-1	11	.	TRBV7-2	.	CASSYGNEQFF	TGTGCCAGCAGTTACGGCAATGAGCAGTTCTTC
TRBJ1-3	15	.	TRBV4-3	.	CASSQDQGIGNTIYF	TGCGCCAGCAGCCAAGATCAAGGGATTGGAAACACCATATATTTT
TRBJ2-7	14	TRBD1	TRBV18	few	CASSPADRGYEQYF	TGTGCCAGCTCACCCGCGGACAGGGGCTACGAGCAGTACTTC
TRBJ2-5	18	TRBD2	TRBV5-1	.	CASSPGTSGSLTLETQYF	TGCGCCAGCAGCCCCGGGACTAGCGGGAGTTTAACTCTGGAGACCCAGTACTTC
TRBJ1-5	15	.	TRBV29-1	many	CSAASGVGSNQPQHF	TGCAGCGCGGCGTCAGGGGTAGGGAGCAATCAGCCCCAGCATTTT
TRBJ1-1	16	TRBD1	TRBV20-1	.	CSARAQIQGRVTEAFF	TGCAGTGCTAGAGCCCAAATACAGGGGAGAGTCACTGAAGCTTTCTTT
TRBJ1-6	14	TRBD1	TRBV7-9	many	CASSFGTGDSPLHF	TGTGCCAGCAGCTTTGGGACAGGGGATTCACCCCTCCACTTT
TRBJ1-4	15	TRBD1	TRBV7-2	many	CASSDGTGGGEKLFF	TGTGCCAGCAGCGACGGGACAGGGGGTGGTGAAAAACTGTTTTTT
TRBJ2-5	15	.	TRBV6-2/TRBV6-3	many	CASSAAAGRQETQYF	TGTGCCAGCAGTGCGGCGGCGGGACGCCAAGAGACCCAGTACTTC
TRBJ2-2	12	.	TRBV7-3	few	CASSPAAGELFF	TGTGCCAGCAGCCCTGCAGCCGGGGAGCTGTTTTTT
TRBJ1-4	13	.	TRBV12-3/TRBV12-4	many	CASSQGFQEKLFF	TGTGCCAGCAGTCAAGGGTTTCAAGAAAAACTGTTTTTT
TRBJ1-2	13	.	TRBV6-1	many	CAIKLRTAYGYTF	TGTGCCATCAAACTCAGGACAGCTTATGGCTACACCTTC
TRBJ2-2	17	TRBD2	TRBV7-6	many	CASSLGSAGVVHGELFF	TGTGCCAGCAGCTTAGGAAGTGCGGGAGTGGTTCACGGGGAGCTGTTTTTT
TRBJ2-2	15	.	TRBV20-1	few	CSAKTVVGNTGELFF	TGCAGTGCTAAGACAGTAGTCGGGAACACCGGGGAGCTGTTTTTT
TRBJ2-7	13	.	TRBV7-9	many	CASSPTMTNEQYF	TGTGCCAGCAGCCCCACGATGACAAATGAGCAGTACTTC
TRBJ1-4	13	.	TRBV29-1	.	CSVPTGFNEKLFF	TGCAGCGTTCCAACGGGATTTAATGAAAAACTGTTTTTT
TRBJ2-7	12	.	TRBV6-1	many	CASTYQPDEQYF	TGTGCCAGCACCTACCAGCCGGACGAGCAGTACTTC
TRBJ2-7	14	TRBD1	TRBV11-2	many	CASSTPQGSYEQYF	TGTGCCAGCAGCACCCCACAGGGGTCCTACGAGCAGTACTTC
TRBJ2-2	19	TRBD2	TRBV7-2	many	CASSLPGLAGGTNTGELFF	TGTGCCAGCAGCTTGCCGGGACTAGCGGGAGGGACGAACACCGGGGAGCTGTTTTTT
TRBJ1-2	13	.	TRBV7-2	.	CASRPTGSPGYTF	TGTGCCAGCAGGCCTACAGGGTCGCCTGGCTACACCTTC
TRBJ1-6	13	TRBD1	TRBV28	many	CASSQDRDSPLHF	TGTGCCAGCAGCCAGGACAGGGATTCACCCCTCCACTTT
TRBJ1-6	17	.	TRBV12-3/TRBV12-4	few	CASSLFSGWGVNSPLHF	TGTGCCAGCAGTTTATTCTCTGGGTGGGGGGTTAATTCACCCCTCCACTTT
TRBJ2-5	15	.	TRBV20-1	few	CSAANPGHPGKTQYF	TGCAGTGCCGCCAACCCCGGACACCCCGGGAAGACCCAGTACTTC
TRBJ2-5	15	TRBD1	TRBV7-2	many	CASSATRTGWETQYF	TGTGCCAGCAGCGCCACCCGGACAGGGTGGGAGACCCAGTACTTC
TRBJ2-1	12	.	TRBV9	.	CASSAQGWQQFF	TGTGCCAGCAGCGCGCAGGGTTGGCAACAGTTCTTC
TRBJ2-7	15	TRBD1	TRBV7-9	many	CASSRPTGTAYEQYF	TGTGCCAGCAGCCGACCGACCGGGACAGCCTACGAGCAGTACTTC
TRBJ2-3	16	.	TRBV28	.	CASSPTQRGLADTQYF	TGTGCCAGCAGCCCAACACAGCGCGGGCTAGCGGATACGCAGTATTTT
TRBJ1-2	15	.	TRBV7-6	few	CVSSLESFSGDGYTF	TGTGTCAGCAGCTTAGAATCGTTTAGCGGGGACGGCTACACCTTC
TRBJ1-1	13	.	TRBV30	many	CAGRTGRDTEAFF	TGTGCCGGGCGTACAGGGAGGGACACTGAAGCTTTCTTT
TRBJ2-1	14	.	TRBV7-9	few	CASSFLTARNEQFF	TGTGCCAGCAGCTTCCTTACAGCTAGGAATGAGCAGTTCTTC
TRBJ1-1	13	TRBD1	TRBV2	few	CASSADRSTEAFF	TGTGCCAGCAGCGCGGACAGGAGCACTGAAGCTTTCTTT
TRBJ2-7	16	.	TRBV7-9	.	CASSPRVGASGYEQYF	TGTGCCAGCAGCCCCAGAGTCGGGGCCTCGGGGTACGAGCAGTACTTC
TRBJ2-1	12	TRBD1	TRBV2	.	CASSYRGDEQFF	TGTGCCAGCAGTTACAGGGGGGATGAGCAGTTCTTC
TRBJ2-1	16	TRBD2	TRBV24-1	.	CATSDAQAGGYNEQFF	TGTGCCACCAGTGATGCGCAAGCGGGAGGTTACAATGAGCAGTTCTTC
TRBJ1-4	13	.	TRBV30	many	CAWSIGLNEKLFF	TGTGCCTGGAGTATCGGTCTTAATGAAAAACTGTTTTTT
TRBJ1-1	14	.	TRBV6-5	many	CASSYYGQNTEAFF	TGTGCCAGCAGTTACTACGGACAGAACACTGAAGCTTTCTTT
TRBJ2-1	15	TRBD2	TRBV20-1	.	CSARTLAGAGNEQFF	TGCAGTGCTAGGACTCTAGCGGGAGCGGGGAATGAGCAGTTCTTC
TRBJ1-3	11	.	TRBV29-1	few	CSARLGNTIYF	TGCAGCGCCCGCTTGGGAAACACCATATATTTT
TRBJ1-1	14	.	TRBV7-2	.	CASSLLAGGREAFF	TGTGCCAGCAGCTTACTAGCCGGGGGTCGTGAAGCTTTCTTT
TRBJ1-3	13	.	TRBV11-2	.	CASSLDVGNTIYF	TGTGCCAGCAGCTTAGACGTAGGAAACACCATATATTTT
TRBJ2-5	15	TRBD2	TRBV5-1	.	CASRSAGTSAETQYF	TGCGCCAGCAGGTCCGCCGGGACTAGCGCAGAGACCCAGTACTTC
TRBJ1-2	13	.	TRBV14	.	CASSPKPGMGYTF	TGTGCCAGCAGCCCGAAACCCGGAATGGGCTACACCTTC